The clone carrying this T cell receptor (beta chain) was found once. The antigen is unknown. CDR1 and CDR2 (germline): KGHDR, SFDVKD. After removal of 3 bases from V and 9 bases from J, the junction contained 5 bases not matched to a gene. The CDR3 extends over 14 amino acids. The data were obtained in a study of regulatory T cells in long-lasting Graves disease. The study's findings and limits: Results may be inaccurate due to the small sample size.

Assembly of TCR beta libraries relied on iRepertoire HTBI primers together with Arm-PCR of CDR3 regions. Per the study methods: Under 75 TRBV and about 14 TRBJ segments were identified across samples. From the multiplex PCR reads, TCRdb called clonotypes with MiXCR, one entry per CDR3 protein. The V and J calls were determined by TCRdb, not by the authors. The sample consists of about 460,000 distinct CDR3 sequences, 14% of them appearing once. Time point denoted: newly diagnosed GD, antithyroid drugs for less than 3 months. Researchers made the TCR library from RNA that was extracted from PBMCs. Separately, the same data were catalogued under a study of T cells in Graves' hyperthyroidism and ophthalmopathy.

The starting material was peripheral blood mononuclear cells (PBMCs), obtained at new diagnosis, from a patient treated with antithyroid drugs. This receptor was taken from a woman aged 45 to 65 with Graves disease. The chain recombines TRBV24-1 with TRBJ2-2, with TRBD1 identical over 8 bases. CDR3 in amino acids: CATSDPQGARELFF. The DNA for the CDR3 is TGTGCCACCAGTGATCCCCAGGGGGCACGGGAGCTGTTTTTT.